This T cell receptor (beta chain) was identified during a study of blood T cell repertoires in COVID-19. In the study overall: T cells, B-cell-depleted T cells, or PBMCs supplied cDNA or gDNA.

Using immunoSEQ multiplex PCR, the repertoire was profiled, and TCRdb retains in-frame clones only, with some absent. The sample comprises around 260,000 clones, less than 90% of which are singletons, and under 2.5% rests with the top ten. Trimming cost V 8 bases and J 0 bases, with 10 bases left between them. The length of the CDR3 is 13 residues. Germline V gene data show CDR1 as WSHSY and CDR2 as SAAADI. In its sample, this clone ranks as medium-sized. Material for sequencing was peripheral blood. The receptor was derived from a man aged 30-40 years with active or convalescent COVID-19. V and J are TRBV10-2 and TRBJ1-1; the D gene is possibly TRBD1 (5 bases). The CDR3 DNA reads TGCGCCAGCTCAGGGCTCATGAACACTGAAGCTTTCTTT. This codes for CASSGLMNTEAFF.